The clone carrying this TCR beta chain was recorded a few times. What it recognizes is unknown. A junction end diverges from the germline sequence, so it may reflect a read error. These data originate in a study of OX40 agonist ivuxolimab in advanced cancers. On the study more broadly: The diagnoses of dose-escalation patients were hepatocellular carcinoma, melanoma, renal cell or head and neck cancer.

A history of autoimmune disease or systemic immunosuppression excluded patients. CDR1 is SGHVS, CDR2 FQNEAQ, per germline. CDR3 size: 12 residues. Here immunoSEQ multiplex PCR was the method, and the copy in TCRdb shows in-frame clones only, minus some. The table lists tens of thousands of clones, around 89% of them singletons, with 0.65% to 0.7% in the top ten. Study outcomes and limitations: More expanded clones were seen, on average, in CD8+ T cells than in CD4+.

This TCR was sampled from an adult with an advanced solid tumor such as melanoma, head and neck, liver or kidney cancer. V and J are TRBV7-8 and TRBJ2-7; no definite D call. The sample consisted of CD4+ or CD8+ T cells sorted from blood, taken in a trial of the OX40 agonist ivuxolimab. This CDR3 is CASSLRAYVQYF. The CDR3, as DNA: TGTGCCAGCAGCTTAAGAGCGTACGTGCAGTACTTC.